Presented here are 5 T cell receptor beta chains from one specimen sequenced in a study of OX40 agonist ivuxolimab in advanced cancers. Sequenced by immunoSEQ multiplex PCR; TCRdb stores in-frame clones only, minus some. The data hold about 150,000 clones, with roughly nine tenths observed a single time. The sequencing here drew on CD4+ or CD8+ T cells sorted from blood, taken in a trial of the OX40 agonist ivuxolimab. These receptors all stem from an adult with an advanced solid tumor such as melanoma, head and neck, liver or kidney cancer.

The CDR3 coding sequence is TGTGCCAGCAGTTTATCGGGTGAGGGACGGCCCCAGCATTTT. Its protein product is CASSLSGEGRPQHF. The chain combines TRBV27 with TRBJ1-5; a possible D gene is TRBD1 (5 bases). Trimming cost V 0 bases and J 9 bases, with 12 bases left between them. There are 14 residues in the CDR3. Germline V lookup: CDR1 MNHEY, CDR2 SMNVEV (reference sequence).

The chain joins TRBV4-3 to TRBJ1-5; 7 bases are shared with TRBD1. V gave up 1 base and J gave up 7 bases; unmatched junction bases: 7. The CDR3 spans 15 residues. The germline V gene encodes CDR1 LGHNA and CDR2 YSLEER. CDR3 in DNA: TGCGCCAGCAGCCAAGGACAGGGCCCTAGCCAGCCCCAGCATTTT. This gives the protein CASSQGQGPSQPQHF.

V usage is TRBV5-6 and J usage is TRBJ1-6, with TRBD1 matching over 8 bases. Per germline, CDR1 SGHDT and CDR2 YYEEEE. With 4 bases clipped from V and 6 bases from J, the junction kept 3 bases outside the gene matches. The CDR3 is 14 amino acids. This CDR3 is CASSRGQVNSPLHF. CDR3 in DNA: TGTGCCAGCAGCCGGGGACAGGTTAATTCACCCCTCCACTTT.

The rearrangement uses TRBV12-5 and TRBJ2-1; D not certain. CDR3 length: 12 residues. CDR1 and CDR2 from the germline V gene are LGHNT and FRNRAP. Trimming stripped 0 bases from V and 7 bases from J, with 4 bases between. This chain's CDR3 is CASGLVRNEQFF. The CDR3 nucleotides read TGTGCTAGTGGTTTGGTACGAAATGAGCAGTTCTTC.

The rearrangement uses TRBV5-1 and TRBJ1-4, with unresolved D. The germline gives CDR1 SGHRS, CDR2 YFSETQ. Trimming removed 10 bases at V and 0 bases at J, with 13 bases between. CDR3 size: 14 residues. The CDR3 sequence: CAPPKEATNEKLFF. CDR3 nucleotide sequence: TGCGCCCCCCCTAAGGAGGCAACTAATGAAAAACTGTTTTTT. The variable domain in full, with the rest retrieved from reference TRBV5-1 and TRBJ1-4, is KAGVTQTPRYLIKTRGQQVTLSCSPISGHRSVSWYQQTPGQGLQFLFEYFSETQRNKGNFPGRFSGRQFSNSRSEMNVSTLELGDSALYLCAPPKEATNEKLFFGSGTQLSVL.